This entry describes one TCR beta chain. Participants were aged about 18 to 90 years, lived in under 25 US areas, and enrolled virtually. Each participant's cohort was designated according to participant-reported clinical history. The source of the sample is a study of blood T cell repertoires in COVID-19. Study details: COVID-19 samples, acute and convalescent, were from the United States, Italy and Spain. T cells, B-cell-depleted T cells, or PBMCs supplied cDNA or gDNA.

This table comes from immunoSEQ multiplex PCR, and its TCRdb copy is limited to in-frame clones, with some not included. This sample has 200,000 to 300,000 clones, with about 90% found just once. CDR3 size: 14 residues. Germline V gives CDR1 GTSNPN, CDR2 SVGIG (reference sequence). V shed 0 bases and J 7 bases; nucleotides not matched to a gene: 7. The material sequenced was PBMCs or T cells enriched from blood (not recorded which). The chain recombines TRBV30 with TRBJ1-2; the match to TRBD1 covers 8 bases. The receptor comes from a woman aged 40 to 50 with acute COVID-19. The CDR3 reads CAWSVIQGASGYTF. CDR3 DNA: TGTGCCTGGAGTGTAATTCAGGGGGCTTCTGGCTACACCTTC. Variable domain in full (rest from reference TRBV30 and TRBJ1-2): SQTIHQWPATLVQPVGSPLSLECTVEGTSNPNLYWYRQAAGRGLQLLFYSVGIGQISSEVPQNLSASRPQDRQFILSSKKLLLSDSGFYLCAWSVIQGASGYTFGSGTRLTVV.